The rows below give T cell receptor beta chains drawn from one sample of a study of blood T cell repertoires in COVID-19. TCRdb's table, derived via immunoSEQ multiplex PCR, lists solely in-frame clones and lacks some. The sample lists around 140,000 clones; 75% to 90% were seen once. What was sequenced was peripheral blood. These receptors originate from a human donor in a cohort sampled during active COVID-19. The conserved cysteine and the conserved F or W are not part of the CDR3 here.

J | V | CDR3
TRBJ2-1 | TRBV7-9 | ASSSAGGGEQF
TRBJ2-3 | TRBV5-6 | ASSLSPASGGQDTDTQY
TRBJ2-4 | TRBV28 | ASSLWGEGKNIQY
TRBJ1-2 | TRBV1 | TSSQYTPVTGTQKGGYT
TRBJ2-2 | TRBV18 | ASSPISGLAGGRNTGELF
TRBJ2-5 | TRBV9 | ASSVGVAGGQETQY
TRBJ2-2 | TRBV15 | ATSKGEDRVTGELF
TRBJ1-5 | TRBV5-6 | ASSLAGRDNQPQH
TRBJ2-5 | TRBV7-3 | ASSWTGQQETQY
TRBJ1-4 | TRBV6-2/TRBV6-3 | ASSFTGTGGEKLF
TRBJ2-5 | TRBV14 | ASSPIVWETQY
TRBJ1-2 | TRBV5-1 | ASSSGVGIGYGYT
TRBJ2-5 | TRBV7-3 | ASSPGFAEGETQY